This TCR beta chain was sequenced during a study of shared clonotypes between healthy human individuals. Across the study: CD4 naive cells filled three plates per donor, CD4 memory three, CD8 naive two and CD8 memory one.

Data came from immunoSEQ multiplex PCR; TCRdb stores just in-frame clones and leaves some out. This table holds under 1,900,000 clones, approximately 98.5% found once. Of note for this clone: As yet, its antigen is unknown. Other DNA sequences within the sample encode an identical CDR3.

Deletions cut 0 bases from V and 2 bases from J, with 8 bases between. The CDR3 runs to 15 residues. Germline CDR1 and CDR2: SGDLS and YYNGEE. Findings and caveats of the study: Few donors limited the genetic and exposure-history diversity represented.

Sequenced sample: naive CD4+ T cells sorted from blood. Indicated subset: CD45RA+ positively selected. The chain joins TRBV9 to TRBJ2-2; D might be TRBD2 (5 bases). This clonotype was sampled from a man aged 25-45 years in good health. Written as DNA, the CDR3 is TGTGCCAGCAGCGTAGTGGCGGGTAACACCGGGGAGCTGTTTTTT. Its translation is CASSVVAGNTGELFF.